The 5 T cell receptor beta chains in this list originate from one sample, sequenced in a study of cytomegalovirus exposure and HLA in healthy donors. The PCR contained 60 Vbeta and 13 Jbeta primers. TCRdb's table, derived via immunoSEQ multiplex PCR, lists solely in-frame clones and lacks some. The sample records approximately 110,000 clones, around 69% being singletons. Sequencing was performed on PBMCs. The receptor set was obtained from a woman in her forties in good health and CMV-seropositive.

The rearrangement links TRBV6-6 to TRBJ1-2; 9 bases are a match to TRBD1. There are 14 residues in the CDR3. The germline V gene encodes CDR1 MNHNY and CDR2 SVGAGI (reference sequence). V was clipped by 5 bases and J by 2 bases; unmatched bases: 3. The CDR3 spells CASSEGQGNYGYTF. For the CDR3, the DNA is TGTGCCAGCAGTGAGGGACAGGGAAACTATGGCTACACCTTC.

The chain links TRBV2 to TRBJ1-1; 7 bases are shared with TRBD1. Per the germline V gene, CDR1 is SNHLY and CDR2 is FYNNEI. V was clipped by 4 bases and J by 4 bases; unmatched bases: 3. The CDR3 loop spans 13 amino acids. CDR3 protein: CASSVTGPTEAFF. For the CDR3, the DNA is TGTGCCAGCAGTGTGACAGGGCCCACTGAAGCTTTCTTT.

The sample holds a few counts of this clone. The chain carries TRBV6-5 and TRBJ2-5; 8 bases line up with TRBD1. Trimming took 0 bases from V and 1 from J; bases not matched to a gene: 4. This CDR3 is built from 16 residues. In germline, CDR1 is MNHEY, CDR2 SVGAGI. The CDR3 nucleotides are TGTGCCAGCAGTTACTCGATAACAGGGGGCCAAGAGACCCAGTACTTC. It codes for CASSYSITGGQETQYF.

This clone was found once. This chain links TRBV28 with TRBJ2-7; 8 positions match TRBD2. V lost 5 bases to trimming and J lost 6 bases; unmatched junction nucleotides: 6. The CDR3 is 13 residues long. Looked up from germline, CDR1 is MDHEN and CDR2 is SYDVKM. The CDR3 nucleotides read TGTGCCAGCAGTAAAATCGGGGGGGTCGAGCAGTACTTC. This sequence encodes CASSKIGGVEQYF.

The chain carries TRBV5-4 and TRBJ2-5, with TRBD2 matching 8 bases. This CDR3 has 14 residues. Looked up from germline, CDR1 is SGHNT and CDR2 is YYREEE (reference sequence). Unmatched junction bases numbered 6, after V lost 7 bases and J lost 1 base. The CDR3 DNA is TGTGCCAGCGGGGCGGGGGGCCTCCAAGAGACCCAGTACTTC. It is translated as CASGAGGLQETQYF.